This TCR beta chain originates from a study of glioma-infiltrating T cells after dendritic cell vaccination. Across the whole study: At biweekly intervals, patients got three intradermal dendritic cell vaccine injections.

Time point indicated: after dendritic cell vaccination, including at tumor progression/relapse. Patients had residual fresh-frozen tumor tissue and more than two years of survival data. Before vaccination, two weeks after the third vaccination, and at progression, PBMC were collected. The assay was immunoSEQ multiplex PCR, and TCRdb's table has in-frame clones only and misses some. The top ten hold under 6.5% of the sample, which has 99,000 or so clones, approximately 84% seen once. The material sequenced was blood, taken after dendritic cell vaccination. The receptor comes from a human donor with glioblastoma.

Written as DNA, the CDR3 is TGTGCCAGCTCACCAAACACAGGGGCGCTAGGCTACACCTTC. This gives the protein CASSPNTGALGYTF. This chain links TRBV18 with TRBJ1-2; TRBD1 matches at 7 bases. CDR1 is KGHSH, CDR2 LQKENI, per germline. The length of the CDR3 is 14 residues. The V and J ends lost 2 bases and 8 bases, in that order; junction bases with no gene match: 8.